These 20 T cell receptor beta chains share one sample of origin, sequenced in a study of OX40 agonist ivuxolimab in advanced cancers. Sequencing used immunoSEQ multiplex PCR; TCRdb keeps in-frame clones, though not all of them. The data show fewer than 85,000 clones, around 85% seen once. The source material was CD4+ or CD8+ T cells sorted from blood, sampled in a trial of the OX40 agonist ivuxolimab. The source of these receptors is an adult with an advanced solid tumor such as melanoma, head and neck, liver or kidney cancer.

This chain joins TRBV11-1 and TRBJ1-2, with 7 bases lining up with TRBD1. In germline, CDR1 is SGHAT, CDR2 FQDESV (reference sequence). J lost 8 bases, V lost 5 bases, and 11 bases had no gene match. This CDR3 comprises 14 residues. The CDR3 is CASSPNSRGGGYTF. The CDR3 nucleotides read TGTGCCAGCAGCCCTAACAGCAGGGGGGGCGGCTACACCTTC.

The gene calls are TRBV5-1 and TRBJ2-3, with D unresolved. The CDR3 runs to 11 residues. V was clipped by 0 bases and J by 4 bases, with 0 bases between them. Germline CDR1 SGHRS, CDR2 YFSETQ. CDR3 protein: CASSLADTQYF. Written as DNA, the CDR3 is TGCGCCAGCAGCTTGGCAGATACGCAGTATTTT.

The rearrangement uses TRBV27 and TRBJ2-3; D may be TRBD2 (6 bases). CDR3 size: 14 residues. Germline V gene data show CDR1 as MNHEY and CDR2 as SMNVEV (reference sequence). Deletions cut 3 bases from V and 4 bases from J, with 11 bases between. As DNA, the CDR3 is TGTGCCAGCAGTTTGCAACTAGCCCCAGATACGCAGTATTTT. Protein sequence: CASSLQLAPDTQYF.

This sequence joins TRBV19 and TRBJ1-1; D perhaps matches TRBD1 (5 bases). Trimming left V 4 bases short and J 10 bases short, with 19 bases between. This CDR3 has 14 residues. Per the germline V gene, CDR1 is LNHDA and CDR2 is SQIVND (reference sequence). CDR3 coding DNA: TGTGCCAGTAGTACCCCGTCCCTTCAGGGAGGAGCTTTCTTT. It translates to CASSTPSLQGGAFF.

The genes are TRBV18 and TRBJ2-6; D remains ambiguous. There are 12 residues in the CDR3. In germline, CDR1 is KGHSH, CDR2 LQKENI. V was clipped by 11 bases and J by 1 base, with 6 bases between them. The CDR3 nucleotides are TGTGCCGGCCGGTCTGGGGCCAACGTCCTGACTTTC. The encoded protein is CAGRSGANVLTF.

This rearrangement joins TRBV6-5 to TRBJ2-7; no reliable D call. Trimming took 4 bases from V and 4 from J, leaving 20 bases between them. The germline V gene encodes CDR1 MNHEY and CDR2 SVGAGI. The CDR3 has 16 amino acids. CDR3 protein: CASSSIPIGRTYEQYF. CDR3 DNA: TGTGCCAGCAGTTCGATCCCAATTGGCCGAACTTACGAGCAGTACTTC.

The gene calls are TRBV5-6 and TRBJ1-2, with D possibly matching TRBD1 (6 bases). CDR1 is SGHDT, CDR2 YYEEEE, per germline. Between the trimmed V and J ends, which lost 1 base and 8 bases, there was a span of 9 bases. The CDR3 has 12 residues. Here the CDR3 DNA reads TGTGCCAGCAGCTTGACAGGGCGCGGCTACACCTTC. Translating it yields CASSLTGRGYTF.

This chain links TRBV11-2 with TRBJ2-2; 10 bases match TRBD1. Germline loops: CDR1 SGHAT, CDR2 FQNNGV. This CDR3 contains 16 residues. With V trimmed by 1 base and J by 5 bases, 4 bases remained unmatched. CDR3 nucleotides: TGTGCCAGCAGCTTAGGACAGGGGGCTTATACCGGGGAGCTGTTTTTT. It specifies CASSLGQGAYTGELFF.

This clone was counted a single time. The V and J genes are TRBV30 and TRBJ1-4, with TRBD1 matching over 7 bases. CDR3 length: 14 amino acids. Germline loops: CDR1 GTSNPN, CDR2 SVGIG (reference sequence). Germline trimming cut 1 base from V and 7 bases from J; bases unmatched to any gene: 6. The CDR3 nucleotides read TGTGCCTGGAGTGGGGGGACAGCCCTTGAAAAACTGTTTTTT. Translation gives CAWSGGTALEKLFF.

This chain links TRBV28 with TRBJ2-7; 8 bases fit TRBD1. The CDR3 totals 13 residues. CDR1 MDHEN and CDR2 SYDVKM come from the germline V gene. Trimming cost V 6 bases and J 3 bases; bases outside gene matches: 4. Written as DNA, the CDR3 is TGTGCCAGCAGCCGACAGGGGATCTACGAGCAGTACTTC. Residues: CASSRQGIYEQYF.

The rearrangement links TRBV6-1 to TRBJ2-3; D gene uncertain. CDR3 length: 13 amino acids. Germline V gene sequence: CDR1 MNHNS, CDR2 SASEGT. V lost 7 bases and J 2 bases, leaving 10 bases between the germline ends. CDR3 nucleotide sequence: TGTGCCAGCACCTTGACCTTCACAGATACGCAGTATTTT. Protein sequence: CASTLTFTDTQYF.

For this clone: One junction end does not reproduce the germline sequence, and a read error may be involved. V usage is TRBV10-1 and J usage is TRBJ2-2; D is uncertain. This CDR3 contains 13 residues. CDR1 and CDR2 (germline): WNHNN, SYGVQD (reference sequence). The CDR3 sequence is CASSESNTGELFF. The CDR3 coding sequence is TGCGCCAGCAGTGAGTCGAATACCGGGGAGCTGTTTTTT.

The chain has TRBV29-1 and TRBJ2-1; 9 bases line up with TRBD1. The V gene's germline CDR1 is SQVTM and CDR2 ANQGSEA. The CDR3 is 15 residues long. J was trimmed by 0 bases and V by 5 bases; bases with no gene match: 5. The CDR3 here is CSVFNRGPSYNEQFF. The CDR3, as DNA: TGCAGCGTTTTTAACAGGGGGCCCTCCTACAATGAGCAGTTCTTC.

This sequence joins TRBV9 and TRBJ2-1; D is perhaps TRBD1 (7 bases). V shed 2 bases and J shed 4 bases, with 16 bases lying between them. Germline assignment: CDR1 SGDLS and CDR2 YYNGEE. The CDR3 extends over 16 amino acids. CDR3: CASSVSSGGFYNEQFF. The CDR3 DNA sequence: TGTGCCAGCAGCGTCTCATCAGGGGGGTTTTACAATGAGCAGTTCTTC.

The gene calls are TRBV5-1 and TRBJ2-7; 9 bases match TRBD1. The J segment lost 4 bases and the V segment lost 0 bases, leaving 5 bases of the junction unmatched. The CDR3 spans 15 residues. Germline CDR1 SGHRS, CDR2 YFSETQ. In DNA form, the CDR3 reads TGCGCCAGCAGCTTGGCTATGACAGGGGGGTACGAGCAGTACTTC. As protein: CASSLAMTGGYEQYF.

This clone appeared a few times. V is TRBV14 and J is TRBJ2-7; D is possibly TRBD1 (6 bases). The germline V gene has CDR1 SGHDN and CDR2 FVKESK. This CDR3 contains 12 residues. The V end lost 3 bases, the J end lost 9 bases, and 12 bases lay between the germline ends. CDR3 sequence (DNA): TGTGCCAGCAGCCAGGAACAGGGAAGGCAGTACTTC. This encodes CASSQEQGRQYF.

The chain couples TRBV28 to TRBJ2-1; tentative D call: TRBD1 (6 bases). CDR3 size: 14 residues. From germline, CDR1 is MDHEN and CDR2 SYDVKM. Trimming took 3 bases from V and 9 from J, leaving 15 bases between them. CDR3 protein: CASSFNDRLTEQFF. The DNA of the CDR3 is TGTGCCAGCAGTTTTAACGACAGGTTAACTGAGCAGTTCTTC.

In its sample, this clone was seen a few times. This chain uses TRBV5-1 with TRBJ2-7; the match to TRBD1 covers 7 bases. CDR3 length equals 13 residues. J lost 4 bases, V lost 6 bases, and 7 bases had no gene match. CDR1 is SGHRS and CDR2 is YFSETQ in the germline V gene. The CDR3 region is CASTGMTGYEQYF. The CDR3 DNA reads TGCGCCAGCACGGGGATGACAGGGTACGAGCAGTACTTC.

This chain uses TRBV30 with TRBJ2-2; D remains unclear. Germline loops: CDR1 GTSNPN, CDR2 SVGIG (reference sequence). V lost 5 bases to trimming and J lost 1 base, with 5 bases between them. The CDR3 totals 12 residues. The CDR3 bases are TGTGCCTGGGGCCTGAACACCGGGGAGCTGTTTTTT. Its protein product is CAWGLNTGELFF.

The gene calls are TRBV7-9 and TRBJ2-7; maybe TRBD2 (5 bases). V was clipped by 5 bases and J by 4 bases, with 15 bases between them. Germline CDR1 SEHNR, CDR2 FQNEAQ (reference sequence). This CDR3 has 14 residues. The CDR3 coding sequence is TGTGCCAGCAGCCGGGATTTGGGAGTATACGAGCAGTACTTC. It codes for CASSRDLGVYEQYF.